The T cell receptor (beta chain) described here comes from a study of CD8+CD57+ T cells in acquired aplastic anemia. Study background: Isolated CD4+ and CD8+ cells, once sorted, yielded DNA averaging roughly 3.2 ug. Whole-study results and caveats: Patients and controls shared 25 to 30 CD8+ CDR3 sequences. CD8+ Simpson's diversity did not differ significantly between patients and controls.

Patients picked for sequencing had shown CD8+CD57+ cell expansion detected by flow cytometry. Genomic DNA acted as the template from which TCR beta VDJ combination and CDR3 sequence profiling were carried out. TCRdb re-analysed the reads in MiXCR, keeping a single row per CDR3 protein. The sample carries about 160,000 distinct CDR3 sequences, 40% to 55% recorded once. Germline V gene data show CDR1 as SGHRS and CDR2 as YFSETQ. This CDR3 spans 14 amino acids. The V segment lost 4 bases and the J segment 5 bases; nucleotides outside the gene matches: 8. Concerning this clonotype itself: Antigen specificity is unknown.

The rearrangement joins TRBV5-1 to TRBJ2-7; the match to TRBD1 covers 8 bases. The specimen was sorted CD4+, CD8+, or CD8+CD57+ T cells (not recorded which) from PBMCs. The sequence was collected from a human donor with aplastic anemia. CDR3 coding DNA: TGCGCCAGCAGCAAGACAGGGGTCAGCCACGAGCAGTACTTC. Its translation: CASSKTGVSHEQYF. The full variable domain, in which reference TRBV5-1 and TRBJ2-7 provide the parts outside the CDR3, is KAGVTQTPRYLIKTRGQQVTLSCSPISGHRSVSWYQQTPGQGLQFLFEYFSETQRNKGNFPGRFSGRQFSNSRSEMNVSTLELGDSALYLCASSKTGVSHEQYFGPGTRLTVT.